One sample yielded the 15 T cell receptor beta chains listed below, sequenced in a study of identical twins. TCRdb re-analysed the 5' RACE reads in MiXCR, keeping a single row per CDR3 protein. The sample has 1.5 million or so distinct CDR3 sequences, roughly 35% seen once; the top ten hold roughly 0.3%. Sequencing was performed on cord blood. Source of these receptors: a newborn girl in good health.

This clonotype was detected only a few times. The J gene is TRBJ1-2, the V gene TRBV12-3 or TRBV12-4, with TRBD1 identical over 9 bases. The CDR3 length is 13 residues. With 6 bases clipped from V and 8 bases from J, the junction kept 7 bases outside the gene matches. CDR3 residues: CASSHDRGNGYTF. In DNA, the CDR3 is TGTGCCAGCAGCCACGACAGGGGGAACGGCTACACCTTC.

This clonotype was detected only once. V gene TRBV6-2 or TRBV6-3 combines with J gene TRBJ1-1, with a weak D call TRBD1 (6 bases). With 7 bases removed from V and 6 bases from J, the gap between germline ends came to 12 bases. This CDR3 is built from 12 residues. Per the germline V gene, CDR1 is MNHEY and CDR2 is SVGEGT. This CDR3 is CASTNRVAEAFF. Written as DNA, the CDR3 is TGTGCCAGCACTAACAGGGTGGCTGAAGCTTTCTTT.

This chain joins TRBV20-1 and TRBJ2-5; D is possibly TRBD2 (5 bases). Matching the DNA end better, TRBJ2-7 makes the J call doubtful. The CDR3 has 13 amino acids. Germline V CDR1 and CDR2: DFQATT, SNEGSKA (reference sequence). In DNA form, the CDR3 reads TGCAGTGCTCCGCAGACTAAAACCTACGAGCAGTACTTC. Translating gives CSAPQTKTYEQYF.

The chain has TRBV4-2 and TRBJ1-1; 7 nucleotides match TRBD1. The CDR3 loop spans 15 amino acids. Unmatched junction bases numbered 5, after V lost 0 bases and J lost 4 bases. Germline values: CDR1 LGHNA, CDR2 YNFKEQ. In DNA form, the CDR3 reads TGTGCCAGCAGCCAAGAGGGACAGTTCGTCACTGAAGCTTTCTTT. Translation gives CASSQEGQFVTEAFF.

This clonotype showed up just a few times. The V gene is TRBV12-5, the J gene TRBJ1-2, with TRBD1 matching over 9 bases. Germline V gene data show CDR1 as LGHNT and CDR2 as FRNRAP. The CDR3 runs 14 residues. V was pared by 5 bases and J by 5 bases, with 6 bases of the junction left unmatched. The CDR3 nucleotides read TGTGCTAGTGGTCCGACAGGGGGATGGTATGGCTACACCTTC. As protein: CASGPTGGWYGYTF.

This clonotype was found a few times. The chain recombines TRBV9 with TRBJ2-3, with 9 nucleotides matching TRBD2. The CDR3 runs to 17 residues. CDR1 and CDR2 from the germline V gene are SGDLS and YYNGEE. The V gene end was trimmed by 2 bases and the J gene end by 2 bases; junction bases not matched to a gene: 9. The CDR3 nucleotides are TGTGCCAGCAGCGTGGACATAGCGGGGGCCGTCACAGATACGCAGTATTTT. Translation gives CASSVDIAGAVTDTQYF. The complete variable domain, with remaining parts taken from reference TRBV9 and TRBJ2-3, reads DSGVTQTPKHLITATGQRVTLRCSPRSGDLSVYWYQQSLDQGLQFLIQYYNGEERAKGNILERFSAQQFPDLHSELNLSSLELGDSALYFCASSVDIAGAVTDTQYFGPGTRLTVL.

The chain carries TRBV24-1 and TRBJ2-3; a weak D match, TRBD2 (5 bases). Germline-derived CDR1 and CDR2 are KGHDR and SFDVKD. The CDR3 runs 17 residues. Trimming took 2 bases from V and 2 from J, leaving 16 bases between them. CDR3 coding DNA: TGTGCCACCAGTGATTCCCCCGGGGTAGAAGCCACAGATACGCAGTATTTT. Protein: CATSDSPGVEATDTQYF.

On this clonotype: One junction end does not reproduce the germline sequence, and a read error may be involved. This chain uses TRBV6-2 or TRBV6-3 with TRBJ2-5, with 10 bases matching TRBD2. Per the germline V gene, CDR1 is MNHEY and CDR2 is SVGEGT. The CDR3 runs to 14 residues. The CDR3 DNA is TGTGCCAGCAGCCTAGCGGGAGTTAGGGAGACCCTGTACTTC. Its protein is CASSLAGVRETLYF.

J is TRBJ2-2 and V is TRBV2; 7 nucleotides align to TRBD2. Germline CDR1 SNHLY, CDR2 FYNNEI. J gave up 1 base and V 7 bases, and 6 bases lay outside the gene matches. The CDR3 contains 15 residues. The DNA of the CDR3 is TGTGCCAGCACAAAAGCGGGGTGGAACACCGGGGAGCTGTTTTTT. This gives the protein CASTKAGWNTGELFF.

This clonotype was seen more than once but under ten times. The rearrangement joins TRBV20-1 to TRBJ2-2; TRBD1 or TRBD2 may be the D gene (6 bases each). CDR1 DFQATT and CDR2 SNEGSKA come from the germline V gene (reference sequence). Trimming shortened V by 6 bases and J by 6 bases, and 8 bases separated the two germline ends. CDR3 length: 11 amino acids. The CDR3, as DNA: TGCAGTGCAAGGGGGGCCGGGGAGCTGTTTTTT. It specifies CSARGAGELFF.

As for this clonotype: A much larger clone differs from this one at a single base, so this may be a read error. The rearrangement joins TRBV5-1 to TRBJ2-7; 7 nucleotides agree with TRBD1. Germline values: CDR1 SGHRS, CDR2 YFSETQ. This CDR3 region has 15 residues. DNA of the CDR3: TGCGCCAGCAGCTTGCCAGGGACAGCGGCCTACGAGCATTACTTC. It is translated as CASSLPGTAAYEHYF.

V usage is TRBV5-4 and J usage is TRBJ2-2; D not resolved. Trimming pared 4 bases from V and 7 bases from J, leaving 17 bases between. The CDR3 is 15 amino acids. Germline lookup yields CDR1 SGHNT and CDR2 YYREEE (reference sequence). CDR3 sequence (DNA): TGTGCCAGCAGCCCGGATAAGGGATTGTTCGGGGAGCTGTTTTTT. It translates to CASSPDKGLFGELFF.

This clonotype was picked up a small number of times. V and J are TRBV5-1 and TRBJ2-7, with 7 bases lining up with TRBD2. The V and J ends lost 4 bases and 2 bases, in that order; junction bases with no gene match: 15. CDR3 length equals 17 residues. CDR1 and CDR2 (germline): SGHRS, YFSETQ. The CDR3 region has the DNA TGCGCCAGCAGCCTTTCCCAGACTAGCCCAAGAGCCTACGAGCAGTACTTC. It yields the protein CASSLSQTSPRAYEQYF.

This clonotype showed up many times. The rearrangement joins TRBV28 to TRBJ2-7, with D uncertain. The CDR3 is made up of 13 amino acids. V was shortened by 6 bases and J by 0 bases, with 9 bases between the two germline ends. The germline V gene has CDR1 MDHEN and CDR2 SYDVKM. The CDR3 DNA sequence: TGTGCCAGCAGGGACGTGAGCTCCTACGAGCAGTACTTC. It encodes CASRDVSSYEQYF.

This clonotype was seen ten or more times. The chain has TRBV6-5 and TRBJ1-2, with 7 bases that match TRBD1. The CDR3 totals 15 residues. With V trimmed by 0 bases and J by 9 bases, 10 bases remained unmatched. The germline CDR1 and CDR2 sequences are MNHEY and SVGAGI. The CDR3 bases are TGTGCCAGCAGTTACTCGACAGGGACCGGGTATAGCTACACCTTC. Translating it yields CASSYSTGTGYSYTF.